This record covers a single T cell receptor beta chain. Looked up from germline, CDR1 is MDHEN and CDR2 is SYDVKM. CDR3 length: 12 residues. V lost 6 bases to trimming and J lost 7 bases, with 13 bases between them. This sample is part of a study of T cell clones after liver transplantation. About the research overall: TCRbeta sequencing after a pre-transplant mixed lymphocyte reaction identified graft-donor-reactive clones, later tracked in post-transplant blood. Blood was drawn pre-transplant, before withdrawal, and after full or failed withdrawal.

TCRdb's copy holds only in-frame clones and misses some; the assay was immunoSEQ multiplex PCR. This sample carries 85,000 to 130,000 clones, about 81% of them seen once, and the ten largest clones take about 0.89%. Unstimulated PBMCs were sorted into CD3+CD4+ and CD3+CD8+ populations. The V call is TRBV28, the J call TRBJ2-7; D unclear. The material was CD4+ T cells from blood, obtained before liver transplant. This sequence was found in a human donor who received a liver transplant. The CDR3 is CASSLIYREQYF. The DNA of the CDR3 is TGTGCCAGCAGCCTAATTTATCGGGAGCAGTACTTC.